The 27 T cell receptor beta chains reported below all come from one sample, sequenced in a study of blood T cell repertoires in COVID-19. Only in-frame clones appear in the TCRdb table, and some are missing; sequencing was by immunoSEQ multiplex PCR. In the table there are some 300,000 clones, over 75% of which are singletons. Sequenced sample: PBMCs or T cells enriched from blood (not recorded which). All receptors come from a middle-aged woman who had recovered from COVID-19.

The chain joins TRBV2 to TRBJ2-5, with TRBD1 matching over 9 bases. CDR3 length: 15 residues. After removal of 7 bases from V and 5 bases from J, the junction contained 11 bases not matched to a gene. Germline loops: CDR1 SNHLY, CDR2 FYNNEI. CDR3 DNA: TGTGCCAGCACTTATGGGACAGGGCATTTGGAGACCCAGTACTTC. Translating gives CASTYGTGHLETQYF.

V gene TRBV10-3 combines with J gene TRBJ1-1; 7 bases fit TRBD1. The junction had 2 bases not matched to a gene; V was cut back by 6 bases and J by 7 bases. Germline assignment: CDR1 ENHRY and CDR2 SYGVKD. The CDR3 is 11 residues long. In DNA, the CDR3 is TGTGCCATCAGAGGACAGGATGAAGCTTTCTTT. As protein: CAIRGQDEAFF.

The chain employs TRBV19 and TRBJ2-1; D might be TRBD1 (5 bases). This CDR3 has 15 residues. Between the trimmed V and J ends, which lost 9 bases and 10 bases, there was a span of 25 bases. Germline lookup yields CDR1 LNHDA and CDR2 SQIVND (reference sequence). The CDR3 region is CASAWAGPPPREQFF. The CDR3 region has the DNA TGTGCCAGCGCCTGGGCAGGGCCCCCCCCGAGGGAGCAGTTCTTC.

CDR3 region: CAIHQSGNTIYF. CDR3 nucleotide sequence: TGTGCCATCCATCAGTCGGGAAACACCATATATTTT. J is TRBJ1-3 and V is TRBV5-4; D not certain. The CDR3 is 12 amino acids. Looked up from germline, CDR1 is SGHNT and CDR2 is YYREEE (reference sequence). Trimming left V 9 bases short and J 4 bases short, with 11 bases between.

The chain uses TRBV5-1 and TRBJ2-7, with 9 bases that match TRBD1. V trimming: 4 bases; J trimming: 2 bases; junction bases outside the gene matches: 7. Germline loops: CDR1 SGHRS, CDR2 YFSETQ. This CDR3 contains 15 residues. DNA for the CDR3: TGCGCCAGCAGCCCACACAGGGGGCCTCCCTACGAGCAGTACTTC. Its protein is CASSPHRGPPYEQYF.

This rearrangement joins TRBV28 to TRBJ1-2; perhaps TRBD1 as D (5 bases). Germline CDR1 reads MDHEN; CDR2 reads SYDVKM. Trimming removed 7 bases at V and 4 bases at J, with 13 bases between. The CDR3 spans 13 residues. The CDR3 protein is CASTPGGSYGYTF. The DNA for the CDR3 is TGTGCCAGCACCCCTGGGGGGTCCTATGGCTACACCTTC.

The chain is built from TRBV7-3 and TRBJ2-7, with D hard to call. CDR3 length equals 13 residues. The germline gives CDR1 SGHTA, CDR2 FQGTGA. V lost 5 bases to trimming and J lost 0 bases, with 8 bases between them. The CDR3 region is CASSPTGSYEQYF. The CDR3 DNA is TGTGCCAGCAGCCCCACGGGCTCCTACGAGCAGTACTTC.

The chain recombines TRBV10-3 with TRBJ2-2; D is unclear. Germline values: CDR1 ENHRY, CDR2 SYGVKD. There are 15 residues in the CDR3. Trimming left V 6 bases short and J 3 bases short, with 14 bases between. CDR3 in amino acids: CAIRPRRGDTGELFF. The CDR3 DNA is TGTGCCATCAGGCCTAGAAGAGGCGACACCGGGGAGCTGTTTTTT.

This clone is a singleton in its sample. The V call is TRBV6-2 or TRBV6-3, the J call TRBJ1-4, with D maybe TRBD1 (6 bases). The ends were cut back, 1 base at V and 0 bases at J, with 15 bases in the middle. CDR1 MNHEY and CDR2 SVGEGT come from the germline V gene. This CDR3 is built from 18 residues. This chain's CDR3 is CASSYYRGDISTNEKLFF. CDR3 nucleotide sequence: TGTGCCAGCAGTTACTACCGGGGGGACATCTCAACTAATGAAAAACTGTTTTTT.

The chain has TRBV18 and TRBJ2-2, with a tentative D call TRBD1 (6 bases). Trimming removed 3 bases from V and 4 bases from J, with 12 bases in between. The CDR3 covers 15 residues. Per the germline V gene, CDR1 is KGHSH and CDR2 is LQKENI. The CDR3 region is CASSPSTGPTGELFF. The DNA for the CDR3 is TGTGCCAGCTCACCTTCGACAGGTCCCACCGGGGAGCTGTTTTTT.

The genes are TRBV23-1 and TRBJ2-1, with 13 bases that match TRBD2. TRBV23-1 is assigned to the ORF class and has an uncertain function. The CDR3 totals 20 residues. V lost 4 bases and J lost 4; bases outside the gene matches: 16. CDR3: CASSLSGRLAGGNGYNEQFF. In DNA, the CDR3 is TGCGCCAGCAGTCTTTCGGGGCGACTAGCGGGAGGAAATGGATACAATGAGCAGTTCTTC.

J is TRBJ2-1 and V is TRBV18; TRBD2 matches 7 bases. The J segment lost 0 bases and the V segment lost 0 bases, leaving 5 bases of the junction unmatched. Per germline, CDR1 KGHSH and CDR2 LQKENI. This CDR3 is built from 17 residues. CDR3: CASSPPRAGPSYNEQFF. The CDR3 nucleotides read TGTGCCAGCTCACCACCGAGAGCGGGACCCTCCTACAATGAGCAGTTCTTC. The complete variable domain, with remaining parts taken from reference TRBV18 and TRBJ2-1, reads NAGVMQNPRHLVRRRGQEARLRCSPMKGHSHVYWYRQLPEEGLKFMVYLQKENIIDESGMPKERFSAEFPKEGPSILRIQQVVRGDSAAYFCASSPPRAGPSYNEQFFGPGTRLTVL.

The chain combines TRBV2 with TRBJ1-3, with D uncertain. This CDR3 has 16 residues. Trimming stripped 6 bases from V and 0 bases from J, with 15 bases between. Germline V lookup: CDR1 SNHLY, CDR2 FYNNEI. The CDR3 sequence is CASSTGRRLSGNTIYF. The CDR3 nucleotides read TGTGCCAGCAGCACTGGACGGAGGCTCTCTGGAAACACCATATATTTT.

Notes on this clone: One end of the junction is discordant with germline, which a read error may explain. DNA for the CDR3: TGTGCTAGCAGCTTATCAGTCGGCAGGGGGGAGACCCAGTACTTC. Its protein is CASSLSVGRGETQYF. V is TRBV7-7 and J is TRBJ2-5, with 7 bases matching TRBD1. CDR3 length: 15 amino acids. CDR1 and CDR2 from the germline V gene are SSHAT and FNYEAQ (reference sequence).

This chain joins TRBV12-2 and TRBJ1-4; the table's D gene call, TRBD1, was not cross checked with the DNA. TRBV12-2 is shown as a pseudogene. The CDR3 has 16 residues. CDR3 loop: CASRLPSRGGSEKLFF. Written as DNA, the CDR3 is TGTGCAAGTCGCTTACCCAGTAGAGGGGGTAGTGAAAAACTGTTTTTT.

The chain recombines TRBV7-8 with TRBJ2-1; D is possibly TRBD2 (5 bases). CDR3 size: 18 residues. Germline V gene sequence: CDR1 SGHVS, CDR2 FQNEAQ. V was clipped by 5 bases and J by 0 bases, with 20 bases between them. In DNA, the CDR3 is TGTGCCAGCAGCCCTACTACACTGACTGGGAGCTCCTACAATGAGCAGTTCTTC. This gives the protein CASSPTTLTGSSYNEQFF.

The chain has TRBV5-1 and TRBJ1-4; D gene uncertain. The CDR3 has 15 residues. In germline, CDR1 is SGHRS, CDR2 YFSETQ. V was cut by 0 bases and J by 8 bases, with 14 bases left in between. The CDR3 region is CASSLEVGSREKLFF. In DNA form, the CDR3 reads TGCGCCAGCAGCTTGGAGGTCGGGAGCAGGGAAAAACTGTTTTTT.

This chain links TRBV19 with TRBJ1-4; D remains ambiguous. V lost 1 base, J lost 1 base, and 7 bases lay in between. Germline CDR1 reads LNHDA; CDR2 reads SQIVND (reference sequence). This CDR3 is built from 15 residues. The CDR3 is CASSIGGQTNEKLFF. The CDR3 bases are TGTGCCAGTAGTATAGGCGGGCAAACTAATGAAAAACTGTTTTTT.

The chain recombines TRBV30 with TRBJ2-1; 13 nucleotides match TRBD2. V lost 1 base to trimming and J lost 10 bases; unmatched junction nucleotides: 10. Germline-derived CDR1 and CDR2 are GTSNPN and SVGIG (reference sequence). The CDR3 length is 16 residues. This chain's CDR3 is CAWSGGTSGRVFEQFF. CDR3 nucleotide sequence: TGTGCCTGGAGTGGAGGAACTAGCGGGAGGGTGTTCGAGCAGTTCTTC.

The rearrangement joins TRBV5-1 to TRBJ2-3; D unclear. There are 16 residues in the CDR3. V was pared by 4 bases and J by 3 bases, with 18 bases between. Germline V CDR1 and CDR2: SGHRS, YFSETQ. This chain's CDR3 is CASSEFVVGLTDTQYF. DNA for the CDR3: TGCGCCAGCAGCGAGTTCGTGGTTGGGCTGACAGATACGCAGTATTTT.

The chain links TRBV28 to TRBJ1-3, with a possible D match to TRBD1 (5 bases). CDR1 and CDR2 from the germline V gene are MDHEN and SYDVKM. V lost 5 bases and J 0 bases, leaving 14 bases between the germline ends. This CDR3 spans 16 amino acids. The CDR3 loop is CASSPGHAHSGNTIYF. The CDR3 DNA reads TGTGCCAGCAGTCCAGGACACGCTCACTCTGGAAACACCATATATTTT.

The rearrangement links TRBV7-9 to TRBJ2-7; weak D call: TRBD1 (6 bases). The germline CDR1 and CDR2 sequences are SEHNR and FQNEAQ (reference sequence). V shed 0 bases and J shed 6 bases, with 18 bases lying between them. The CDR3 covers 16 residues. The CDR3 sequence is CASSLASIQGEGEQYF. The CDR3, as DNA: TGTGCCAGCAGCTTAGCCTCCATACAGGGTGAGGGCGAGCAGTACTTC.

The chain is built from TRBV11-3 and TRBJ1-2; 7 bases map to TRBD1. This CDR3 comprises 14 residues. Germline V lookup: CDR1 SGHNT, CDR2 YENEEA. Trimming took 5 bases from V and 2 from J; bases not matched to a gene: 5. CDR3 residues: CASSQSTGNYGYTF. The DNA of the CDR3 is TGTGCCAGCAGCCAGTCGACAGGGAACTATGGCTACACCTTC.

The chain is built from TRBV2 and TRBJ1-1; a possible D gene is TRBD1 (5 bases). V was pared by 2 bases and J by 9 bases, with 7 bases between. Germline V CDR1 and CDR2: SNHLY, FYNNEI. The CDR3 totals 11 residues. The CDR3 loop reads CASSEQGKAFF. The CDR3 DNA is TGTGCCAGCAGTGAACAGGGCAAAGCTTTCTTT.

This rearrangement joins TRBV21-1 to TRBJ2-5; TRBD1 is the table's D call, not checked against the DNA. TRBV21-1 is termed a pseudogene. The CDR3 covers 14 residues. The CDR3 here is CASTETDSEETQYF. The CDR3 DNA reads TGTGCCAGCACCGAAACCGACAGTGAAGAGACCCAGTACTTC.

The CDR3 reads CASSLDGGPGEKLFF. CDR3 sequence (DNA): TGTGCCAGCAGCTTAGACGGGGGGCCAGGGGAAAAACTGTTTTTT. The V and J genes are TRBV7-9 and TRBJ1-4; the D gene is possibly TRBD1 (6 bases). Trimming left V 1 base short and J 8 bases short, with 14 bases between. The CDR3 is 15 residues long. The V gene's germline CDR1 is SEHNR and CDR2 FQNEAQ (reference sequence).

This chain uses TRBV18 with TRBJ1-5, with D hard to call. V lost 5 bases and J 0 bases, leaving 8 bases between the germline ends. Per the germline V gene, CDR1 is KGHSH and CDR2 is LQKENI. This CDR3 has 14 residues. CDR3 nucleotide sequence: TGTGCCAGCTCAGCCGGGTCTAGCAATCAGCCCCAGCATTTT. Protein product: CASSAGSSNQPQHF. The variable domain in full, completed from reference TRBV18 and TRBJ1-5, reads NAGVMQNPRHLVRRRGQEARLRCSPMKGHSHVYWYRQLPEEGLKFMVYLQKENIIDESGMPKERFSAEFPKEGPSILRIQQVVRGDSAAYFCASSAGSSNQPQHFGDGTRLSIL.